The rows below give T cell receptor beta chains drawn from one sample of a study of response to subunit inactivated influenza vaccine. TCRdb itself ran the RT-PCR reads through MiXCR, one entry per CDR3 protein. The sample consists of about 500,000 distinct CDR3 sequences, 16% of them appearing once. Sequences were derived from CD4+ T cells sorted from PBMCs, sampled roughly 24 months after vaccination. The receptors derive from a man aged 45-69 years who received an inactivated influenza vaccine. Both conserved end residues are trimmed from each CDR3. Each record gives: clone size, J gene, CDR3 length, V gene, CDR3 protein. Clone size, where shown, is once, few, many, or a class for clones that have expanded.

>.|TRBJ2-3|12|TRBV5-4
ASSPRRGPITQY
>few|TRBJ2-1|13|TRBV30
AWSVRISSYNEQF
>few|TRBJ1-5|10|TRBV25-1
ASGNSNQPQH
>.|TRBJ2-6|11|TRBV29-1
SVFSSGANVLT
>few|TRBJ1-4|10|TRBV29-1
SAGDRWEKLF
>.|TRBJ2-1|12|TRBV12-3/TRBV12-4
ASSGDRGLQLQF
>many|TRBJ2-2|13|TRBV12-3/TRBV12-4
ASSLGLAGFGELF
>.|TRBJ2-3|12|TRBV6-1
ASPAGGGTDTQY
>.|TRBJ2-2|12|TRBV25-1
ATSRTAPTGELF
>.|TRBJ2-3|13|TRBV5-1
ASSSMGQATDTQY
>few|TRBJ2-3|11|TRBV15
ATSAGTYDTQY
>few|TRBJ2-1|14|TRBV4-1
ASSQDPGQGANEQF
>few|TRBJ1-1|12|TRBV20-1
SAPKTGVDTEAF
>.|TRBJ2-1|14|TRBV19
ASSIDFIAGVGEQF
>medium-sized|TRBJ2-7|13|TRBV12-3/TRBV12-4
ASSPGLAGVYEQY
>few|TRBJ2-1|13|TRBV24-1
ATSASPGRYNEQF
>few|TRBJ2-1|13|TRBV28
ASSLGLAQYYGQF
>.|TRBJ1-5|14|TRBV7-6
ASSLVPGGSNQPKH
>few|TRBJ1-2|10|TRBV20-1
SASGTSTGYT
>.|TRBJ1-1|14|TRBV5-1
ASALFRTDRNTEAF
>few|TRBJ2-3|11|TRBV12-3/TRBV12-4
ASTPVNTDTQY
>few|TRBJ2-3|15|TRBV12-3/TRBV12-4
ASSPRTGGTWADTQY
>many|TRBJ2-3|15|TRBV5-1
ASSLGTSGPITDTQY
>.|TRBJ2-2|15|TRBV6-2/TRBV6-3
ASSYSPGLANTGELF
>few|TRBJ1-1|12|TRBV3-1
ASSLPGRGTEAF
>few|TRBJ1-6|12|TRBV6-1
ASRSTGEGSPLH
>few|TRBJ2-5|13|TRBV20-1
SAGQGDFSVETQY
>few|TRBJ2-7|11|TRBV29-1
SVVRPLTYEQY
>few|TRBJ2-5|11|TRBV7-3
ASSLGVRETQY
>few|TRBJ2-1|14|TRBV19
ASSLPGTGRVYEQF
>.|TRBJ2-4|12|TRBV7-2
ASSSLAGRLFQY
>.|TRBJ2-7|12|TRBV20-1
SARGGDMSYEQY
>.|TRBJ2-2|11|TRBV10-3
ATGQGGGGELF
>few|TRBJ1-4|14|TRBV4-1
ASSPELASSPEKLF
>.|TRBJ2-5|9|TRBV30
AWSVRETQY
>few|TRBJ1-1|9|TRBV20-1
RPTGVNEAF
>.|TRBJ2-6|12|TRBV10-3
AIRPAAGANVLT
>.|TRBJ1-1|13|TRBV20-1
SARVGTGGFTEAF
>medium-sized|TRBJ2-1|10|TRBV28
ATGTTYNEQF
>.|TRBJ2-1|11|TRBV5-6
DSSLPAVAQQF
>few|TRBJ2-1|16|TRBV11-2
ASSLVFAGYRLYNEQF
>few|TRBJ2-7|13|TRBV20-1
SARDHGGQTYEQY
>.|TRBJ2-7|11|TRBV28
ASRREPLYEQY
>few|TRBJ1-5|11|TRBV12-3/TRBV12-4
ASGQGIDQPQH
>.|TRBJ2-1|11|TRBV7-2
ASSLDTENEQF
>.|TRBJ2-7|13|TRBV7-9
ASSLAQGASYEQY
>few|TRBJ2-7|12|TRBV2
ASMLADPSYEQY
>.|TRBJ2-1|15|TRBV2
ASSEKWLGAGHNEQF